This T cell receptor beta chain comes out of a study of identical twins. Study-wide findings and caveats: Instead of following the same donors, the conclusions were based on cross-sectional statistical analysis. Part of the zero-insertion signal could reflect confounding by invariant MAIT and iNKT cells. Alpha sequences out of frame and shared by twins had excess low generation probability.

This clonotype was counted between two and nine times. Its antigen is unknown. Template switching added a universal primer site, and cDNA bore unique molecular identifiers. MiXCR was run by TCRdb on the 5' RACE reads, yielding one entry per CDR3 protein. Of some 1,600,000 distinct CDR3 sequences in the sample, about 32% were seen once. There are 12 residues in the CDR3. V was trimmed by 1 base and J by 7 bases, leaving 4 bases between them. Looked up from germline, CDR1 is MGHDK and CDR2 is SYGVNS. The rearrangement links TRBV25-1 to TRBJ2-2; no clear D gene. Specimen: cord blood. This receptor was identified in a newborn girl in good health. CDR3 amino acids: CASSESVGELFF. CDR3 nucleotides: TGTGCCAGCAGTGAATCAGTCGGGGAGCTGTTTTTT.